A single T cell receptor (beta chain) is shown here with its context. What it binds is unknown. This record belongs to a study of human T cells and chemical hapten exposure. Study-level information: Predominantly women, the patients had alopecia areata, totalis or universalis.

Points from the study as a whole: Relative to control repertoires, expanded TCRs gave rise to significantly more large CDR3 similarity clusters. Having alopecia, donors may respond immunologically unlike healthy people.

As to time point: patch test 2, 6 weeks after DPC sensitization. As to treatment: therapeutic diphenylcyclopropenone sensitization with weekly scalp DPC. Using its own MiXCR run on the RACE reads, TCRdb lists one record per CDR3 protein. The sample yields tens of thousands of distinct CDR3 sequences, approximately 10% seen once. Trimming stripped 0 bases from V and 1 base from J, with 10 bases between. CDR1 is SGHNT and CDR2 is YYREEE in the germline V gene (reference sequence). The CDR3 is 16 residues long. Sequenced here: whole blood, sampled in connection with sensitization to the hapten diphenylcyclopropenone (DPC). The chain recombines TRBV5-4 with TRBJ2-2; perhaps TRBD1 as D (5 bases). This TCR derives from a woman aged 25 to 39 with alopecia areata. Some clones in this sample may be carry-over from other donors' samples. The CDR3 nucleotides read TGTGCCAGCAGCTTGGCGGCAGGGAAGAACACCGGGGAGCTGTTTTTT. Its translation is CASSLAAGKNTGELFF. The full variable domain, its missing parts supplied by reference TRBV5-4 and TRBJ2-2, is ETGVTQSPTHLIKTRGQQVTLRCSSQSGHNTVSWYQQALGQGPQFIFQYYREEENGRGNFPPRFSGLQFPNYSSELNVNALELDDSALYLCASSLAAGKNTGELFFGEGSRLTVL.